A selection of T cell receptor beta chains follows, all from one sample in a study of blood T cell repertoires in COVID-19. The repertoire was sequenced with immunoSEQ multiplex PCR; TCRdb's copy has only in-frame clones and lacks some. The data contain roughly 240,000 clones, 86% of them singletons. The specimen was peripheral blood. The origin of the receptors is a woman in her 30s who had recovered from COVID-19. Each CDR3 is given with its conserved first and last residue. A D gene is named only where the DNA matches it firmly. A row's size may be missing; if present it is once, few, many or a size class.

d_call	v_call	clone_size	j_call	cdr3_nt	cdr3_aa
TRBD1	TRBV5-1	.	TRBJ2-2	TGCGCCAGCAGCTTGCTTGGACAGGGGAACACCGGGGAGCTGTTTTTT	CASSLLGQGNTGELFF
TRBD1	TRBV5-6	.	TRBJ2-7	TGTGCCAGCAGCTCCACCCCCACGGGACAGGACTTC	CASSSTPTGQDF
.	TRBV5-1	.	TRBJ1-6	TGCGCCAGCAGCTTCCTTCCGGGACAAGATAATTCACCCCTCCACTTT	CASSFLPGQDNSPLHF
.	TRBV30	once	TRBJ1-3	TGTGCCTGGACCAGGACTGGAGGCCCGAACTCTGGAAACACCATATATTTT	CAWTRTGGPNSGNTIYF
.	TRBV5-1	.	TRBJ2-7	TGCGCCAGCAGCTCAATGGCCACCTCGGGCGAGCAGTACTTC	CASSSMATSGEQYF
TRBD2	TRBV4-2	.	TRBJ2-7	TGTGCCAGCAGCCAAGAGGTCGGGGGGGGCCGCCACGAGCAGTACTTC	CASSQEVGGGRHEQYF
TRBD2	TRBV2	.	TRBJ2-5	TGTGCCAGCAGTCAGACTAGCGGGGGGCCTCAAGAGACCCAGTACTTC	CASSQTSGGPQETQYF
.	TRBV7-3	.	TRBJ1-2	TGTGCCAGCAGCTTAAACGGGGGGCCAGGTTCCGGCTACACCTTC	CASSLNGGPGSGYTF
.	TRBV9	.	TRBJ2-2	TGTGCCAGCAGGGGGCGCGAGAAAGTCGGGGAGCTGTTTTTT	CASRGREKVGELFF
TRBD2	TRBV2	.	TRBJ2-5	TGTGCCAGCAGTCTTATAGCGGGGGGGAAAGAGACCCAGTACTTC	CASSLIAGGKETQYF
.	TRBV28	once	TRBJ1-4	TGTGCCAGCAGGGTACGGGATGAAAAACTGTTTTTT	CASRVRDEKLFF
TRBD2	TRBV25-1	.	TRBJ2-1	TGTGCCAGCCATCACAGCGGGGGAAACAATGAGCAGTTCTTC	CASHHSGGNNEQFF
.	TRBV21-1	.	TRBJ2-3	TGTGCCAGCAGAAACCCACTAGCTCGAAAGAGCACAGATACGCAGTATTTT	CASRNPLARKSTDTQYF
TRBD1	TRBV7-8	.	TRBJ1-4	TGTGCCAGCAGCGAGGGACAGGGGGCGCCGTATGAAAAACTGTTTTTT	CASSEGQGAPYEKLFF
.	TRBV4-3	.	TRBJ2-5	TGCGCCAGCAGCCAAGTTAGGGGTCATCCAGGGGAGACCCAGTACTTC	CASSQVRGHPGETQYF
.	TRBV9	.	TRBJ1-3	TGTGCCAGCAGCGTAGAGGACAGCTCTGGAAACACCATATATTTT	CASSVEDSSGNTIYF
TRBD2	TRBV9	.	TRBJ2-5	TGTGCCAGCAGCGTGACGGGGGGATGGTACCAAGAGACCCAGTACTTC	CASSVTGGWYQETQYF
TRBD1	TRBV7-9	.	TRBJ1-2	TGTGCCAGCAGCTTATTTGGGACAGGGAACTATGGCTACACCTTC	CASSLFGTGNYGYTF
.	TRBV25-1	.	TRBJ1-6	TGTGCCAGCAGTGACAGTAAGACAGCTTATTCACCCCTCCACTTT	CASSDSKTAYSPLHF
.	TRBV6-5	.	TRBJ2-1	TGTGCCAGCAGTTACTCGAGGGCGGGCTTTTACAATGAGCAGTTCTTC	CASSYSRAGFYNEQFF
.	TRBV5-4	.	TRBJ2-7	TGTGCCAGCAGCTTGTTGGGGGGGCCCGGGGACGAGCAGTACTTC	CASSLLGGPGDEQYF
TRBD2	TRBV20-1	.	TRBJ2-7	TGCAGTGCTAGTTCCGGGACTAGCCACTACGAGCAGTACTTC	CSASSGTSHYEQYF
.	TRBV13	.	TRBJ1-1	TGTGCCAGCAGCTCAGGGGCACAGGGCGGCACTGAAGCTTTCTTT	CASSSGAQGGTEAFF
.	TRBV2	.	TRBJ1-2	TGTGCCAGCAGTTATGTGCCGGACTATGGCTACACCTTC	CASSYVPDYGYTF
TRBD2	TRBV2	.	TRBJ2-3	TGTGCCAGCAGTGAAGAGGCTCTAGCGGGTTACACAGATACGCAGTATTTT	CASSEEALAGYTDTQYF
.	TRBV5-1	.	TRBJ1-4	TGCGCCAGCAGCTTTTCTCCCGGGAGTAATGAAAAACTGTTTTTT	CASSFSPGSNEKLFF
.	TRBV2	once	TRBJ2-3	TGTGCCAGCAGTGAACGAACGGTTACGCAGTATTTT	CASSERTVTQYF
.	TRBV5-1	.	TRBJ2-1	TGCGCCAGCAGCCTAAGCGCCACGAGGAATGAGCAGTTCTTC	CASSLSATRNEQFF
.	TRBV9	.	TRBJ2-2	TGTGCCAGCAGCGTAGTAGGGGCGACCGTGACCGGGGAGCTGTTTTTT	CASSVVGATVTGELFF
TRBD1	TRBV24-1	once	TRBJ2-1	TGTGCCACCAGTGGGACCGGGACAGGTACGATTAATGAGCAGTTCTTC	CATSGTGTGTINEQFF
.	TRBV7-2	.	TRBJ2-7	TGTGCCAGCAGCCACGGTGGGGCCGGATCCTACGAGCAGTACTTC	CASSHGGAGSYEQYF
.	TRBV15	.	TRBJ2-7	TGTGCCACCAGCAGCCTCCTGGAGGGCTCCTACGAGCAGTACTTC	CATSSLLEGSYEQYF
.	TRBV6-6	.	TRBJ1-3	TGTGCCAGCCTCAAGGAGGGGACCGGAAACACCATATATTTT	CASLKEGTGNTIYF
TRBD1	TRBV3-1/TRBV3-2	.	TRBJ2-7	TGTGCCAGCATGGACAGGGGGCAATACGAGCAGTACTTC	CASMDRGQYEQYF
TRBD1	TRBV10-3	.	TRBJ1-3	TGTGCCGGACAGGGGCTTGGAAACACCATATATTTT	CAGQGLGNTIYF
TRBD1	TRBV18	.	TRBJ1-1	TGTGCCAGCTCAACGGACAGGCCCGGATTGGGCACTGAAGCTTTCTTT	CASSTDRPGLGTEAFF
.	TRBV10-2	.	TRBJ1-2	TGCGCCAGCAGTGACGTTGGAGGCAGAAACTATGGCTACACCTTC	CASSDVGGRNYGYTF
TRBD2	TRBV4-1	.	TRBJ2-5	TGCGCCAGCAGTCCTCTGGGACTAGGGATGGAGACCCAGTACTTC	CASSPLGLGMETQYF
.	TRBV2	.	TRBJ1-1	TGTGCCAGCAGCGAACAGTCCTCCTTGACTGAAGCTTTCTTT	CASSEQSSLTEAFF
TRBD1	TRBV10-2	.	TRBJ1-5	TGCGCCAGCAGTGGTTATCGCCACGGGGACAGGGATCAGCCCCAGCATTTT	CASSGYRHGDRDQPQHF
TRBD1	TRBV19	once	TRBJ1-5	TGTGCCAGTAGTACTTGGGACAGGGGGCAAGGGAATCAGCCCCAGCATTTT	CASSTWDRGQGNQPQHF
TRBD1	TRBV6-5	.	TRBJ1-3	TGTGCCAGCAGCCTAGACAGGGGGCTAGGAAACACCATATATTTT	CASSLDRGLGNTIYF
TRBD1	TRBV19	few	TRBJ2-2	TGTGCCAGTGGGCCTGCAGGGGGCGTCACCGGGGAGCTGTTTTTT	CASGPAGGVTGELFF
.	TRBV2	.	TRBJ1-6	TGTGCCAGCACCTCAGAGGGGGATTCACCCCTCCACTTT	CASTSEGDSPLHF
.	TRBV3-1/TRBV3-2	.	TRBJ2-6	TGTGCCAGCAGCCCCACGCCCCGGGGCTCTGGGGCCAACGTCCTGACTTTC	CASSPTPRGSGANVLTF
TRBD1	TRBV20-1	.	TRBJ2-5	TGCAGTGCTAGTAGTTCGGACAGGGGTCCAAAAGAGACCCAGTACTTC	CSASSSDRGPKETQYF
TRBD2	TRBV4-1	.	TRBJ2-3	TGCGCCAGCAGCGACGATACAACGACTAGCGACACAGATACGCAGTATTTT	CASSDDTTTSDTDTQYF
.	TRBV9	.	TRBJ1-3	TGTGCCAGCAGCGTAGGTCAGGGCTATGGAAACACCATATATTTT	CASSVGQGYGNTIYF